Listed below are T cell receptor beta chains from one sample, sequenced in a study of Tregs in tolerant kidney transplant recipients. Only in-frame clones appear in the TCRdb table, and some are missing; sequencing was by immunoSEQ multiplex PCR. The profile shows some 47,000 clones, roughly 87% of them singletons. Source: CD8+ T cells from blood (PBMCs), taken 12 months after the transplant. The receptors were sampled from a human patient who received a combined kidney and bone marrow transplant. The T cells may come from the graft donor. Each CDR3 is given with its conserved first and last residue. D genes are given only for firm matches. The size of a clone is reported for some rows only, either as once, few or many, or as a class for expanded clones.

size: .
J: TRBJ2-1
D: TRBD2
V: TRBV19
CDR3: CASDTGTRGFNEQFF
DNA: TGTGCCAGTGATACCGGGACTAGAGGTTTCAATGAGCAGTTCTTC

size: .
J: TRBJ2-3
D: TRBD2
V: TRBV6-5
CDR3: CASSGGGADTQYF
DNA: TGTGCCAGCAGCGGCGGGGGGGCAGATACGCAGTATTTT

size: .
J: TRBJ1-6
D: .
V: TRBV30
CDR3: CAWTGKLGRASFYNSPLHF
DNA: TGTGCCTGGACTGGAAAACTGGGGAGGGCTTCCTTCTATAATTCCCCCCTCCACTTT

size: .
J: TRBJ2-5
D: TRBD1
V: TRBV11-3
CDR3: CASSLDDRGKDQYF
DNA: TGTGCCAGCAGCTTAGATGACAGGGGGAAAGACCAGTACTTC

size: .
J: TRBJ2-7
D: .
V: TRBV7-9
CDR3: CASSLMAGDEQYF
DNA: TGTGCCAGCAGCTTAATGGCAGGGGACGAGCAGTACTTC

size: .
J: TRBJ1-6
D: TRBD1
V: TRBV4-3
CDR3: CASSQLGQGLGSPLHF
DNA: TGCGCCAGCAGCCAATTGGGACAGGGGCTCGGTTCACCCCTCCACTTT

size: .
J: TRBJ2-1
D: TRBD2
V: TRBV7-9
CDR3: CASSLRLAYNEQFF
DNA: TGTGCCAGCAGTTTAAGACTAGCGTACAATGAGCAGTTCTTC

size: .
J: TRBJ2-1
D: TRBD2
V: TRBV9
CDR3: CASSGSGGYNEQFF
DNA: TGTGCCAGCAGCGGTAGCGGGGGCTACAATGAGCAGTTCTTC

size: .
J: TRBJ1-4
D: .
V: TRBV7-8
CDR3: CASSSTLGWQGNEKLFF
DNA: TGTGCCAGCAGCTCGACGCTGGGTTGGCAGGGTAATGAAAAACTGTTTTTT

size: .
J: TRBJ2-1
D: TRBD2
V: TRBV19
CDR3: CASSWTSGNIYNEQFF
DNA: TGTGCCAGTAGTTGGACTAGCGGGAATATCTACAATGAGCAGTTCTTC

size: .
J: TRBJ1-3
D: .
V: TRBV13
CDR3: CASTYLSSGNTIYF
DNA: TGTGCCAGCACCTACTTGAGCTCTGGAAACACCATATATTTT

size: .
J: TRBJ2-1
D: TRBD2
V: TRBV4-1
CDR3: CASSRLAGEMDEQFF
DNA: TGCGCCAGCAGTCGACTAGCGGGGGAGATGGATGAGCAGTTCTTC

size: .
J: TRBJ2-1
D: TRBD1
V: TRBV4-1
CDR3: CASSQGYRGFNEQFF
DNA: TGCGCCAGCAGCCAAGGGTACAGGGGGTTCAATGAGCAGTTCTTC

size: .
J: TRBJ1-1
D: .
V: TRBV25-1
CDR3: CASSEFRVQVTEAFF
DNA: TGTGCCAGCAGTGAATTTCGGGTCCAAGTCACTGAAGCTTTCTTT

size: .
J: TRBJ1-6
D: .
V: TRBV27
CDR3: CASSLVEFSNSPLHF
DNA: TGTGCCAGCAGTTTGGTCGAGTTTAGTAATTCACCCCTCCACTTT

size: .
J: TRBJ2-5
D: TRBD2
V: TRBV4-3
CDR3: CASSPTWGGSETQYF
DNA: TGCGCCAGCAGCCCAACTTGGGGGGGGTCGGAGACCCAGTACTTC

size: once
J: TRBJ1-1
D: .
V: TRBV7-3
CDR3: CASSSGGYLNTEAFF
DNA: TGTGCCAGCAGCTCAGGAGGCTATTTGAACACTGAAGCTTTCTTT

size: .
J: TRBJ1-1
D: TRBD1
V: TRBV7-8
CDR3: CASSPGGTEAFF
DNA: TGTGCCAGCAGTCCAGGGGGCACTGAAGCTTTCTTT

size: .
J: TRBJ1-4
D: TRBD1
V: TRBV29-1
CDR3: CSVVGQSNEKLFF
DNA: TGCAGCGTTGTGGGACAGAGTAACGAAAAACTGTTTTTT

size: .
J: TRBJ2-3
D: .
V: TRBV7-9
CDR3: CASSRDSSTDTQYF
DNA: TGTGCCAGCAGCCGAGATTCTAGCACAGATACGCAGTATTTT

size: few
J: TRBJ2-3
D: .
V: TRBV4-3
CDR3: CASTLGPGKTDTQYF
DNA: TGCGCCAGCACCCTAGGGCCCGGGAAAACAGATACGCAGTATTTT

size: .
J: TRBJ2-7
D: TRBD2
V: TRBV7-3
CDR3: CASSLNRLAGPYEQYF
DNA: TGTGCCAGCAGCCTTAACCGACTAGCGGGCCCCTACGAGCAGTACTTC

size: .
J: TRBJ2-1
D: .
V: TRBV9
CDR3: CASSVALNNEQFF
DNA: TGTGCCAGCAGCGTAGCACTCAACAATGAGCAGTTCTTC

size: once
J: TRBJ2-4
D: .
V: TRBV10-1
CDR3: CASSESGLKNLGNIQYF
DNA: TGCGCCAGCAGTGAGTCCGGACTCAAAAACTTAGGGAACATTCAGTACTTC

size: once
J: TRBJ2-3
D: .
V: TRBV28
CDR3: CASSFVGQPILSTDTQYF
DNA: TGTGCCAGCAGTTTTGTCGGACAGCCGATCCTTAGCACAGATACGCAGTATTTT

size: few
J: TRBJ2-1
D: .
V: TRBV4-1
CDR3: CASSPNRVDEQFF
DNA: TGCGCCAGCAGCCCGAACAGGGTGGATGAGCAGTTCTTC

size: .
J: TRBJ2-1
D: .
V: TRBV4-1
CDR3: CASSQDSYSYNEQFF
DNA: TGCGCCAGCAGCCAAGACTCTTACTCCTACAATGAGCAGTTCTTC

size: .
J: TRBJ1-2
D: .
V: TRBV9
CDR3: CASSNPRGRVDYGYTF
DNA: TGTGCCAGCAGCAACCCAAGGGGCAGGGTGGACTATGGCTACACCTTC

size: .
J: TRBJ1-5
D: .
V: TRBV11-3
CDR3: CASSPRTGNSNQPQHF
DNA: TGTGCCAGCAGCCCCCGGACGGGAAATAGCAATCAGCCCCAGCATTTT

size: .
J: TRBJ2-7
D: .
V: TRBV7-3
CDR3: CASSLTARQNYEQYF
DNA: TGTGCCAGCAGCTTGACCGCGAGACAGAACTACGAGCAGTACTTC

size: .
J: TRBJ2-5
D: TRBD1
V: TRBV5-8
CDR3: CASRRGQVLEETQYF
DNA: TGTGCCAGCAGAAGGGGACAGGTACTTGAAGAGACCCAGTACTTC

size: .
J: TRBJ2-3
D: .
V: TRBV15
CDR3: CATSFWEKADTQYF
DNA: TGTGCCACCAGCTTTTGGGAGAAGGCAGATACGCAGTATTTT

size: .
J: TRBJ2-7
D: TRBD1
V: TRBV5-1
CDR3: CASRPDRERDEQYF
DNA: TGCGCCAGCAGGCCTGACAGGGAACGCGACGAGCAGTACTTC

size: .
J: TRBJ2-1
D: TRBD2
V: TRBV15
CDR3: CATFGTSGTRQHLRHNNEQFF
DNA: TGTGCCACCTTCGGGACTAGCGGCACAAGACAACACCTTAGACATAACAATGAGCAGTTCTTC

size: .
J: TRBJ2-3
D: TRBD2
V: TRBV7-3
CDR3: CASSLAGGFTDTQYF
DNA: TGTGCCAGCAGTTTAGCGGGGGGCTTCACAGATACGCAGTATTTT

size: .
J: TRBJ2-3
D: TRBD2
V: TRBV2
CDR3: CARTLAGHTDTQYF
DNA: TGTGCCAGGACCCTAGCGGGGCACACAGATACGCAGTATTTT